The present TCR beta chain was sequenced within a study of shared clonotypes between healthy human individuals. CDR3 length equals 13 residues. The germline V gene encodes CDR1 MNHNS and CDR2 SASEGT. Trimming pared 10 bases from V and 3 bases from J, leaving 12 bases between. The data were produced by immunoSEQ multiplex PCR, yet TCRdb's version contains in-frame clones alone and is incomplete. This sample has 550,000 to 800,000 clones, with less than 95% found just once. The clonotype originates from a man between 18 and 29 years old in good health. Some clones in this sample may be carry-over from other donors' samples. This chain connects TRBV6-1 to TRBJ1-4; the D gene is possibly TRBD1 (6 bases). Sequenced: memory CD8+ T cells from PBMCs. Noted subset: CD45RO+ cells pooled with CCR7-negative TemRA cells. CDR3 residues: CATQTGANEKLFF. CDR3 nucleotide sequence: TGTGCCACCCAGACAGGAGCTAATGAAAAACTGTTTTTT.